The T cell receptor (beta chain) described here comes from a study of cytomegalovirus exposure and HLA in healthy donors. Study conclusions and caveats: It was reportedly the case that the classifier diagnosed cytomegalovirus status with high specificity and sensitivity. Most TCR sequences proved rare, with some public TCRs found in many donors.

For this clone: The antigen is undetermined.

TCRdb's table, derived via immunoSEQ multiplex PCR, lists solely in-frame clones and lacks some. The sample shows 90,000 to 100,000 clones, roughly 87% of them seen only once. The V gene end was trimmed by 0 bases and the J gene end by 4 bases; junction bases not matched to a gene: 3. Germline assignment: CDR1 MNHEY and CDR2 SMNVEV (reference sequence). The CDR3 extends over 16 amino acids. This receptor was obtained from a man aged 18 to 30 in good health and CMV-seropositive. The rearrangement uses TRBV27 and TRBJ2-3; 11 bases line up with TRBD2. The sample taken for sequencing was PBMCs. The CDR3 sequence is CASSLSASGGPDTQYF. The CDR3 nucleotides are TGTGCCAGCAGTTTATCTGCTAGCGGGGGGCCAGATACGCAGTATTTT.